A single sample is the source of the 28 T cell receptor beta chains below, sequenced in a study of T cell changes during pregnancy in multiple sclerosis. Clones were read by immunoSEQ multiplex PCR, and TCRdb kept only the in-frame ones, dropping some. This sample has around 35,000 clones, with roughly nine tenths found just once. The sample was CD8+ T cells from peripheral blood mononuclear cells, taken in the first trimester of pregnancy. The receptors were sampled from a female donor with multiple sclerosis, enrolled in a pregnancy study.

This clone has only a few counts. The chain employs TRBV4-1 and TRBJ2-7; 9 bases map to TRBD1. V lost 1 base, J lost 1 base, and 2 bases stayed unmatched. Germline assignment: CDR1 MGHRA and CDR2 YSYEKL. The CDR3 covers 15 residues. CDR3 protein: CASSQGTGASYEQYF. DNA of the CDR3: TGCGCCAGCAGCCAAGGGACAGGGGCTTCCTACGAGCAGTACTTC.

V usage is TRBV7-2 and J usage is TRBJ2-1; 10 bases match TRBD1. Per the germline V gene, CDR1 is SGHTA and CDR2 is FQGNSA. J gave up 8 bases and V 3 bases, and 7 bases lay outside the gene matches. This CDR3 spans 15 amino acids. As DNA, the CDR3 is TGTGCCAGCAGCTTCGAGGACAGGGGGTTCTATGAGCAGTTCTTC. It translates to CASSFEDRGFYEQFF.

This chain uses TRBV5-1 with TRBJ2-1; TRBD1 aligns across 8 bases. With 2 bases clipped from V and 5 bases from J, the junction kept 3 bases outside the gene matches. Germline CDR1 SGHRS, CDR2 YFSETQ. The length of the CDR3 is 14 residues. The CDR3 loop reads CASSFGTGNNEQFF. CDR3 in DNA: TGCGCCAGCAGCTTTGGGACAGGAAACAATGAGCAGTTCTTC. Combining the CDR3 with reference TRBV5-1 and TRBJ2-1 gives the whole variable domain KAGVTQTPRYLIKTRGQQVTLSCSPISGHRSVSWYQQTPGQGLQFLFEYFSETQRNKGNFPGRFSGRQFSNSRSEMNVSTLELGDSALYLCASSFGTGNNEQFFGPGTRLTVL.

The chain has TRBV6-6 and TRBJ2-7; D ambiguous. Germline loops: CDR1 MNHNY, CDR2 SVGAGI (reference sequence). V was pared by 8 bases and J by 2 bases, with 10 bases between. The CDR3 extends over 12 amino acids. CDR3 sequence (DNA): TGTGCCAGCTCCACCAGAACCTACGAGCAGTACTTC. Protein sequence: CASSTRTYEQYF.

The chain recombines TRBV27 with TRBJ2-7; perhaps TRBD1 as D (5 bases). Trimming took 3 bases from V and 2 from J, leaving 11 bases between them. The CDR3 loop spans 14 amino acids. Germline CDR1 and CDR2: MNHEY and SMNVEV (reference sequence). CDR3 protein: CASSLQGDPYEQYF. The CDR3 DNA follows: TGTGCCAGCAGTTTGCAGGGTGACCCCTACGAGCAGTACTTC.

The V call is TRBV19, the J call TRBJ1-5, with TRBD1 matching over 10 bases. This CDR3 region has 12 residues. The germline CDR1 and CDR2 sequences are LNHDA and SQIVND (reference sequence). V was clipped by 9 bases and J by 6 bases; unmatched bases: 2. This CDR3 reads CASRTGGQPQHF. For the CDR3, the DNA is TGTGCCAGCAGGACAGGGGGTCAGCCCCAGCATTTT.

The genes are TRBV28 and TRBJ2-7; no definite D call. V gave up 4 bases and J gave up 6 bases, with 7 bases separating them. Germline V gene lookup returns CDR1 MDHEN and CDR2 SYDVKM. The CDR3 is 11 residues long. CDR3 DNA: TGTGCCAGCAGTTACCACGGCGAGCAGTACTTC. Translated, it gives CASSYHGEQYF. Using reference TRBV28 and TRBJ2-7 for the parts outside the CDR3, the full variable domain is DVKVTQSSRYLVKRTGEKVFLECVQDMDHENMFWYRQDPGLGLRLIYFSYDVKMKEKGDIPEGYSVSREKKERFSLILESASTNQTSMYLCASSYHGEQYFGPGTRLTVT.

The CDR3 reads CASSHSSGANVLTF. In nucleotides, the CDR3 is TGTGCCAGCAGCCATAGTTCTGGGGCCAACGTCCTGACTTTC. The chain employs TRBV14 and TRBJ2-6; unclear D gene. V shed 3 bases and J shed 1 base, with 4 bases lying between them. The germline CDR1 and CDR2 sequences are SGHDN and FVKESK. The CDR3 is made up of 14 amino acids.

This clone was seen just once. This chain uses TRBV27 with TRBJ2-7; D is unresolved. In germline, CDR1 is MNHEY, CDR2 SMNVEV (reference sequence). This CDR3 has 19 amino acids. V lost 3 bases to trimming and J lost 0 bases, with 24 bases between them. Here the CDR3 reads CASSFKAPFSSLRSYEQYF. CDR3 bases: TGTGCCAGCAGTTTCAAGGCACCCTTTAGCTCCCTTCGCTCCTACGAGCAGTACTTC.

The chain recombines TRBV7-9 with TRBJ1-4, with TRBD1 matching 8 bases. In germline, CDR1 is SEHNR, CDR2 FQNEAQ (reference sequence). This CDR3 spans 14 amino acids. The V gene end was trimmed by 5 bases and the J gene end by 6 bases; junction bases not matched to a gene: 5. The CDR3 loop reads CASSRTGLDEKLFF. The CDR3 bases are TGTGCCAGCAGCCGGACAGGGCTGGATGAAAAACTGTTTTTT. Full variable domain (remainder filled in from reference TRBV7-9 and TRBJ1-4): DTGVSQNPRHKITKRGQNVTFRCDPISEHNRLYWYRQTLGQGPEFLTYFQNEAQLEKSRLLSDRFSAERPKGSFSTLEIQRTEQGDSAMYLCASSRTGLDEKLFFGSGTQLSVL.

The genes are TRBV28 and TRBJ2-7; 8 nucleotides align to TRBD1. Germline V gene data show CDR1 as MDHEN and CDR2 as SYDVKM. V trimming: 2 bases; J trimming: 3 bases; junction bases outside the gene matches: 9. The length of the CDR3 is 16 residues. The CDR3 nucleotides are TGTGCCAGCAGTTTACCACGGACAGGGTTAGACTACGAGCAGTACTTC. It translates to CASSLPRTGLDYEQYF.

This clone appeared once. In nucleotides, the CDR3 is TGTGCCAGCAGCACTGGACAGGGGTCCAAGACCCAGTACTTC. Its translation: CASSTGQGSKTQYF. The V gene is TRBV7-2, the J gene TRBJ2-5; 9 bases fit TRBD1. With V trimmed by 5 bases and J by 6 bases, 7 bases remained unmatched. Germline CDR1 and CDR2: SGHTA and FQGNSA. The CDR3 consists of 14 residues.

This chain connects TRBV9 to TRBJ1-1; tentative D call: TRBD1 (5 bases). The CDR3 length is 13 residues. Germline CDR1 SGDLS, CDR2 YYNGEE. The V end lost 1 base, the J end lost 11 bases, and 15 bases lay between the germline ends. The CDR3 bases are TGTGCCAGCAGCGTAACGGGCGGAGGGGCGGCTTTCTTT. Its protein is CASSVTGGGAAFF.

Written as DNA, the CDR3 is TGTGCCAGCAGACAGGGACGAGATGGCTACACCTTC. Translation: CASRQGRDGYTF. The genes are TRBV9 and TRBJ1-2; a possible D gene is TRBD1 (6 bases). Germline V gives CDR1 SGDLS, CDR2 YYNGEE. This CDR3 comprises 12 residues. Trimming removed 5 bases at V and 6 bases at J, with 11 bases between.

This chain joins TRBV5-1 and TRBJ2-3, with D tentatively TRBD2 (5 bases). V was cut by 0 bases and J by 1 base, with 9 bases left in between. Germline-derived CDR1 and CDR2 are SGHRS and YFSETQ. This CDR3 is built from 15 residues. The CDR3 coding sequence is TGCGCCAGCAGCTTGGGTTTTAGCGGCACAGATACGCAGTATTTT. Residues: CASSLGFSGTDTQYF.

V usage is TRBV5-1 and J usage is TRBJ2-7, with a tentative D call TRBD1 (6 bases). The V end was cut by 4 bases, the J end by 5 bases, with 19 bases between. Germline values: CDR1 SGHRS, CDR2 YFSETQ. This CDR3 spans 15 amino acids. In nucleotides, the CDR3 is TGCGCCAGCAGCCACACCGGGACATCCTCGGACGAGCAGTACTTC. Translating gives CASSHTGTSSDEQYF.

The genes are TRBV7-9 and TRBJ2-3; no reliable D call. The CDR3 has 15 residues. Germline CDR1 and CDR2: SEHNR and FQNEAQ (reference sequence). Trimming pared 8 bases from V and 1 base from J, leaving 16 bases between. The CDR3 is CASPNPLLGTDTQYF. The CDR3 bases are TGTGCCAGCCCTAACCCCTTGCTTGGCACAGATACGCAGTATTTT.

Only one count was recorded for this clone. V usage is TRBV18 and J usage is TRBJ2-2; D remains unclear. The CDR3 sequence is 13 residues long. Per germline, CDR1 KGHSH and CDR2 LQKENI. V lost 4 bases and J 7 bases, leaving 10 bases between the germline ends. CDR3 loop: CASSLQNGGELFF. The CDR3 DNA reads TGTGCCAGCTCACTCCAAAACGGCGGGGAGCTGTTTTTT. Combining the CDR3 with reference TRBV18 and TRBJ2-2 gives the whole variable domain NAGVMQNPRHLVRRRGQEARLRCSPMKGHSHVYWYRQLPEEGLKFMVYLQKENIIDESGMPKERFSAEFPKEGPSILRIQQVVRGDSAAYFCASSLQNGGELFFGEGSRLTVL.

V is TRBV20-1 and J is TRBJ2-2, with D possibly matching TRBD1 (5 bases). Trimming stripped 5 bases from V and 4 bases from J, with 5 bases between. The CDR3 is 11 amino acids. The germline V gene has CDR1 DFQATT and CDR2 SNEGSKA (reference sequence). The CDR3 DNA sequence: TGCAGTGCTGACAGCACCGGGGAGCTGTTTTTT. Its protein product is CSADSTGELFF.

V gene TRBV6-6 combines with J gene TRBJ2-5; 7 positions agree with TRBD1. Looked up from germline, CDR1 is MNHNY and CDR2 is SVGAGI (reference sequence). This CDR3 has 16 residues. The trim removed 6 bases at V and 2 bases at J, leaving 12 bases unmatched. CDR3 coding DNA: TGTGCCAGCAGATCCCCGGACAGGAAACTTCAAGAGACCCAGTACTTC. Protein: CASRSPDRKLQETQYF.

The rearrangement uses TRBV10-3 and TRBJ2-5, with TRBD1 matching over 9 bases. This CDR3 is built from 17 residues. Trimming removed 3 bases from V and 7 bases from J; junction bases left unmatched: 15. Germline CDR1 and CDR2: ENHRY and SYGVKD. The CDR3 DNA sequence: TGTGCCATCAGTGACCGACAGGGGGAAGCAAGATTGGGGACCCAGTACTTC. Encoded protein: CAISDRQGEARLGTQYF.

This clone was seen just once. The V call is TRBV5-4, the J call TRBJ2-6; a possible D gene is TRBD2 (6 bases). Germline assignment: CDR1 SGHNT and CDR2 YYREEE (reference sequence). CDR3 length equals 15 residues. V was clipped by 4 bases and J by 2 bases, with 10 bases between them. CDR3 in DNA: TGTGCCAGCAGCGCAGCTAGCGCTGGGGCCAACGTCCTGACTTTC. This codes for CASSAASAGANVLTF.

J is TRBJ2-7 and V is TRBV27; 10 bases fit TRBD2. Germline assignment: CDR1 MNHEY and CDR2 SMNVEV (reference sequence). The CDR3 totals 19 residues. Germline trimming cut 5 bases from V and 3 bases from J; bases unmatched to any gene: 19. The CDR3 DNA reads as TGTGCCAGCAGTAGATCCGGGACTAGCGTCAGTACCCGACACTACGAGCAGTACTTC. Protein: CASSRSGTSVSTRHYEQYF.

V usage is TRBV27 and J usage is TRBJ2-1; tentatively, D is TRBD2 (6 bases). The CDR3 extends over 15 amino acids. Trimming removed 0 bases at V and 1 base at J, with 7 bases between. Germline lookup yields CDR1 MNHEY and CDR2 SMNVEV (reference sequence). In DNA form, the CDR3 reads TGTGCCAGCAGTTTATCGGGGGGTTCCTACAATGAGCAGTTCTTC. It yields the protein CASSLSGGSYNEQFF.

This chain joins TRBV6-1 and TRBJ1-2, with D hard to call. V lost 2 bases and J 0 bases, leaving 13 bases between the germline ends. Germline loops: CDR1 MNHNS, CDR2 SASEGT. The CDR3 runs 16 residues. CDR3 sequence: CASSESGGPTNYGYTF. The CDR3 region has the DNA TGTGCCAGCAGTGAAAGCGGCGGTCCTACTAACTATGGCTACACCTTC.

This chain uses TRBV4-1 with TRBJ2-1; 12 bases are shared with TRBD2. Germline CDR1 reads MGHRA; CDR2 reads YSYEKL. With 0 bases clipped from V and 0 bases from J, the junction kept 9 bases outside the gene matches. This CDR3 spans 20 amino acids. The DNA of the CDR3 is TGCGCCAGCAGCCAAGACATCTCGCCGGGACTAGCGGGCTCCTACAATGAGCAGTTCTTC. Amino acid sequence: CASSQDISPGLAGSYNEQFF.

CDR3: CASSSLPGGQETQYF. The DNA of the CDR3 is TGTGCCAGCAGCTCCCTGCCAGGGGGCCAAGAGACCCAGTACTTC. The chain has TRBV7-2 and TRBJ2-5; 7 bases fit TRBD1. The trim removed 4 bases at V and 1 base at J, leaving 6 bases unmatched. This CDR3 has 15 amino acids. Germline values: CDR1 SGHTA, CDR2 FQGNSA.

The V gene is TRBV20-1, the J gene TRBJ2-7; D unclear. CDR1 is DFQATT, CDR2 SNEGSKA, per germline (reference sequence). This CDR3 contains 11 residues. V was pared by 2 bases and J by 5 bases, with 7 bases between. CDR3 sequence: CSARLVDEQYF. CDR3 in DNA: TGCAGTGCTAGACTAGTCGACGAGCAGTACTTC.